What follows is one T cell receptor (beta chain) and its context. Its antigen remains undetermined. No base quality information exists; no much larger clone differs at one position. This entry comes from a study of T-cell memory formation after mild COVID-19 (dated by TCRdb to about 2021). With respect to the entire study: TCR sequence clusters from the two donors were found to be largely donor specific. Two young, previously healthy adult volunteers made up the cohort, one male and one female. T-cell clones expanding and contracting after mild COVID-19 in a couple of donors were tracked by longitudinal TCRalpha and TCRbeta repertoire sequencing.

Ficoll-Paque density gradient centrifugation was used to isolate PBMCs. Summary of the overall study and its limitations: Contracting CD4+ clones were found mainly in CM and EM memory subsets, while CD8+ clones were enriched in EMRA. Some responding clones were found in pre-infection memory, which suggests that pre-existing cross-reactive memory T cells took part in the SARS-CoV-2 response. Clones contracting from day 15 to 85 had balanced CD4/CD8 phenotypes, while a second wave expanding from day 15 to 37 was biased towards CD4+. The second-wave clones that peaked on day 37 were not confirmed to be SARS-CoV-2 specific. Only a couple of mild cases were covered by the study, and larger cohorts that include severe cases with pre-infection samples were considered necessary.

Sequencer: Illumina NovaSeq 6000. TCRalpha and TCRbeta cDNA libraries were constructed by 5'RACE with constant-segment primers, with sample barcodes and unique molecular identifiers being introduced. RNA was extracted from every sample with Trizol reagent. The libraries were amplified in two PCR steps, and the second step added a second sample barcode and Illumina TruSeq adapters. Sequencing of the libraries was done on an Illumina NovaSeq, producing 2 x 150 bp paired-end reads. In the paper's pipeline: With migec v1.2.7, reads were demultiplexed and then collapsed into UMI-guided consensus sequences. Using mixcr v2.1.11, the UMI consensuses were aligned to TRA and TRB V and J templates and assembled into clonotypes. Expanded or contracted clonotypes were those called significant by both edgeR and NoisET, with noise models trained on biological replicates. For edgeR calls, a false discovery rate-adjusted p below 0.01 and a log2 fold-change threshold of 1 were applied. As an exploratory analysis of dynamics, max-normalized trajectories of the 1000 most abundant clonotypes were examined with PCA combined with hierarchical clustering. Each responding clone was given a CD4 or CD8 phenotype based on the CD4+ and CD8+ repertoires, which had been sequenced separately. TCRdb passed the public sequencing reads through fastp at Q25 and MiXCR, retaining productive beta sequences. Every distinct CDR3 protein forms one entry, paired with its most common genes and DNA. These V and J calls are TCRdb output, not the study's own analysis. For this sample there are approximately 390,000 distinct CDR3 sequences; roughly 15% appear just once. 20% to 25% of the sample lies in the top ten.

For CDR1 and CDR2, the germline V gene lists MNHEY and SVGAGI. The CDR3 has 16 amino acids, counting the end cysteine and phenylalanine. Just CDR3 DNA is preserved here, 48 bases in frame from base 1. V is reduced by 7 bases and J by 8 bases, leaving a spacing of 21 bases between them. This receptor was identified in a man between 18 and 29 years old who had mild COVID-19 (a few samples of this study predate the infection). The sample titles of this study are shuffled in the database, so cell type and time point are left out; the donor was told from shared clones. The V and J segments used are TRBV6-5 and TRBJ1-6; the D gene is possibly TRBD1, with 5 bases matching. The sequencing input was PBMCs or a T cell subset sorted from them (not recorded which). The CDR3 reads CASNSRPRGIDSPLHF. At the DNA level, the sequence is TGTGCCAGCAACTCGAGGCCACGGGGGATAGATTCACCCCTCCACTTT.